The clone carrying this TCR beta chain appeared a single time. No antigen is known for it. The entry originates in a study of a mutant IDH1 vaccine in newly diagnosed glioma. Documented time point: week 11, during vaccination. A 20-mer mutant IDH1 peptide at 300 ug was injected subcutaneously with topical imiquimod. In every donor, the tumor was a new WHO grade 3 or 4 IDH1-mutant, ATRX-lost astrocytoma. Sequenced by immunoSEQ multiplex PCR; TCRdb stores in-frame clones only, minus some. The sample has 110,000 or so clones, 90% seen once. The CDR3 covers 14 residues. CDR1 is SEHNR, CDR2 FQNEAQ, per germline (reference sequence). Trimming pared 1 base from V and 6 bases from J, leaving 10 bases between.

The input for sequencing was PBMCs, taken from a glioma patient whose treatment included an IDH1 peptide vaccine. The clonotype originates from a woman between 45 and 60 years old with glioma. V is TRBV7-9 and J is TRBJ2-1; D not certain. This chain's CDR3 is CASSLGVGFNEQFF. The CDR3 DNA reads TGTGCCAGCAGCTTAGGAGTAGGGTTCAATGAGCAGTTCTTC.